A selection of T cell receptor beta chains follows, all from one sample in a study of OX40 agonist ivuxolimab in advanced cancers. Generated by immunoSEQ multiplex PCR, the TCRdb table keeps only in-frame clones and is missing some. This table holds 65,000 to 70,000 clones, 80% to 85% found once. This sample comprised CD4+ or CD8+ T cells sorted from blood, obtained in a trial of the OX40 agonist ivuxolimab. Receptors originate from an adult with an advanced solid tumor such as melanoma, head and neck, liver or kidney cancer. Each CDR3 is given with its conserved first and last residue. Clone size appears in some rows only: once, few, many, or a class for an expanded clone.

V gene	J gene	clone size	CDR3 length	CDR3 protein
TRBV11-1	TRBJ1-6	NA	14	CASSLQGYNSPLHF
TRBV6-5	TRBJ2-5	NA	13	CASKPGPQETQYF
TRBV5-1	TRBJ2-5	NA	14	CASSVSGSRETQYF
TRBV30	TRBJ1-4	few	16	CAWSMSGTGQNEKLFF
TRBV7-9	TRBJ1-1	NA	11	CASGGQTEAFF
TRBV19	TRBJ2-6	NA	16	CASKLEAGSGANVLTF
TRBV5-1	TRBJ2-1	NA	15	CASSLGGVVTDEQFF
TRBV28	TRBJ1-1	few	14	CASRTIRVGTEAFF
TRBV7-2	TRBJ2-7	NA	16	CASSLDSRLNSYEQYF
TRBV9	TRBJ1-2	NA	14	CASSARMDSYGYTF
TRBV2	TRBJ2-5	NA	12	CASTTSRGGDNF
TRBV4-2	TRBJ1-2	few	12	CASSHFGGAWTF
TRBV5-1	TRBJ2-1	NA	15	CASRAPGGSYNEQFF
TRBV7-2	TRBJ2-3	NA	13	CASSREFTDTQYF
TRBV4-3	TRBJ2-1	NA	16	CASSQDRAGGENEQFF
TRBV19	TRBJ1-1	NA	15	CASSPQGSRNTEAFF
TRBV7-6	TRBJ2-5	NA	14	CASSLARSSETQYF
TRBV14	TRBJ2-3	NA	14	CASSTGLASDTQYF
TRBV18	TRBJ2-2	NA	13	CASSRTGAGELFF
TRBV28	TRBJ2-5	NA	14	CASSLSGGQETQYF
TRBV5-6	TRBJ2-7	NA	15	CASSYFWTGSLEQYF
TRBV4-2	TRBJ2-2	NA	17	CASSPPPGTGNTGELFF
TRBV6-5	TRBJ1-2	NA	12	CASKEDSHGYTF
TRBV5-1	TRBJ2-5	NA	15	CASSFSGGDQETQYF
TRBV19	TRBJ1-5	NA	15	CASCGLGRGNQPQHF
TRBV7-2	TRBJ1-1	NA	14	CASSERRTNTEAFF
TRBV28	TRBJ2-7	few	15	CASRRTSGRLDEQYF
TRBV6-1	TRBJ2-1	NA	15	CASSDEGAGGNEQFF
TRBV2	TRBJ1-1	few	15	CASSWDRGGGTEAFF
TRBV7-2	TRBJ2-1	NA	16	CASSPQGRSSYNEQFF
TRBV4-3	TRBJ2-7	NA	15	CASSQTSGSYYEQYF
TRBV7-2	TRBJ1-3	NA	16	CASSRGEGALGNTIYF
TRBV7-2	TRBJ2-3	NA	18	CASSLAPVGSGNWDTQYF
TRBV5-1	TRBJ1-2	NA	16	CASSPGQGAKDYGYTF
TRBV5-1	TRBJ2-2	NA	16	CASSWTALSSTGELFF
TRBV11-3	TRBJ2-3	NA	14	CASSLDASTDTQYF
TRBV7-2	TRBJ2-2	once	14	CASVLRGGTGELFF
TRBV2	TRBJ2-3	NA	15	CASSPTSGGANTQYF
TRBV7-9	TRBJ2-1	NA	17	CASSLGMGQDPYNEQFF
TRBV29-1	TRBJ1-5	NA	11	CSVDSGDKQHF
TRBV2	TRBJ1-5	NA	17	CASSDRPGIYSNQPQHF
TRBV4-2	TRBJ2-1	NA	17	CASSLQAGLAGYNEQFF
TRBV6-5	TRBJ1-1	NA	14	CASREQGTRAEAFF
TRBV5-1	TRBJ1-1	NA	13	CASSLGQSTEAFF
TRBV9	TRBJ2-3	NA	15	CASSYRGTYTDTQYF
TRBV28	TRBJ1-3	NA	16	CASSLSGQGSGNTIYF
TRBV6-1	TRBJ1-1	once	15	CASSDRQGGTTEAFF
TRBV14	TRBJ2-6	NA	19	CASSPLPGPVASGANVLTF